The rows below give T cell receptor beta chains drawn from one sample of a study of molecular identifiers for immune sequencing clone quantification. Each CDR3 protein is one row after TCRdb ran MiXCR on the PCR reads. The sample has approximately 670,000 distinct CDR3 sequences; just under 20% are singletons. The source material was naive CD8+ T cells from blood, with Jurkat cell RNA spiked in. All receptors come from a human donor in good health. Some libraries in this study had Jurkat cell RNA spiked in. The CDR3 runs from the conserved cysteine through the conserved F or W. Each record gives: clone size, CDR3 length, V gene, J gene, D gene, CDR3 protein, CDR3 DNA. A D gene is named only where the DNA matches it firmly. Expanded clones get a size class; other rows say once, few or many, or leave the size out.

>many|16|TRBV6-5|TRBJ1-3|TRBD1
CASSPGTVNSGNTIYF
TGTGCCAGCAGTCCCGGGACAGTTAACTCTGGAAACACCATATATTTT
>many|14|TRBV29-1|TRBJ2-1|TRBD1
CRVRGPLDDNEQFF
TGCAGAGTAAGGGGGCCCCTAGATGACAATGAGCAGTTCTTC
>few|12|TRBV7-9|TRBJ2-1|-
CASRALADEQFF
TGTGCCAGCAGGGCTTTAGCGGATGAGCAGTTCTTC
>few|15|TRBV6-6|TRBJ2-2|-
CASSYIGKVTGELFF
TGTGCCAGCAGTTACATCGGGAAGGTCACCGGGGAGCTGTTTTTT
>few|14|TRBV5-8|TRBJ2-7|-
CASSFGTGIHEQCF
-
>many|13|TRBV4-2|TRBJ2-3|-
CASRSGITDTQYF
TGTGCCAGCCGGAGCGGAATCACAGATACGCAGTATTTT
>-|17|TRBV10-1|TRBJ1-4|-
CASSEKRHRATNEKLFF
TGCGCCAGCAGTGAGAAACGGCACCGTGCAACTAATGAAAAACTGTTTTTT
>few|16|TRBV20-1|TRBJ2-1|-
CSASNLEGGSINEQFF
TGCAGTGCTAGTAACCTCGAGGGGGGATCTATCAATGAGCAGTTCTTC
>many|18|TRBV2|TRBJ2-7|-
CASSEEVIGQKFSYEQYF
TGTGCCAGCAGTGAAGAGGTTATTGGACAGAAGTTCTCCTACGAGCAGTACTTC
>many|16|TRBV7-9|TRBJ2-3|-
CASSPSNGGGIDTQYF
TGTGCCAGCAGCCCCAGTAACGGGGGTGGTATAGATACGCAGTATTTT
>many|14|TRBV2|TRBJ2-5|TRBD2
CASIPSGMFETQYF
TGTGCCAGCATCCCTAGCGGGATGTTCGAGACCCAGTACTTC
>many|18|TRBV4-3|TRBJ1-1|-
CASSQDLGDNYLNTEAFF
TGCGCCAGCAGCCAAGATTTAGGGGACAACTACTTGAACACTGAAGCTTTCTTT
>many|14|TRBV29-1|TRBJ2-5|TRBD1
CSVKDREVVETQYF
TGCAGCGTCAAGGACAGGGAAGTCGTGGAGACCCAGTACTTC
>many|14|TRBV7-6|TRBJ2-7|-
CASSLLPGHYEQYF
TGTGCCAGCAGCTTACTCCCGGGGCACTACGAGCAGTACTTC